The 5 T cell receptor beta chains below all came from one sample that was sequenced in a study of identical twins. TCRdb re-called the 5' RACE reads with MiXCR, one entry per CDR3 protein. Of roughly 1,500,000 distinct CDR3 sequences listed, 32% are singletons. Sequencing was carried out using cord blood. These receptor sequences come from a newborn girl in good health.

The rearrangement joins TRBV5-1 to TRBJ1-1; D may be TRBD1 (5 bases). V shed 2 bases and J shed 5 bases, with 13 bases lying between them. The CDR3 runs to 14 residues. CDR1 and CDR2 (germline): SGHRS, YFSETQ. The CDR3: CASSFDRWATEAFF. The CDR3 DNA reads TGCGCCAGCAGCTTCGACAGATGGGCAACTGAAGCTTTCTTT.

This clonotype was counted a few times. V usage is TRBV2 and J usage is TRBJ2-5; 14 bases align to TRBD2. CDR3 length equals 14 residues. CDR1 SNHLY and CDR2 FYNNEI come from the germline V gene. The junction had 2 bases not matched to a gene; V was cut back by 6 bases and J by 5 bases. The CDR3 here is CASRGLAGVETQYF. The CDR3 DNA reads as TGTGCCAGCAGGGGACTAGCGGGAGTTGAGACCCAGTACTTC.

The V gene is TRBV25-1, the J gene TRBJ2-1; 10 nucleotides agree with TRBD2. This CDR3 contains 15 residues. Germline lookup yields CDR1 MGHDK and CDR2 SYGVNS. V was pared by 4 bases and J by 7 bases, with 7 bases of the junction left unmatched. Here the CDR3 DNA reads TGTGCCAGCAGTGCTCTAGCGGGAGTGGAAAATGAGCAGTTCTTC. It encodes CASSALAGVENEQFF.

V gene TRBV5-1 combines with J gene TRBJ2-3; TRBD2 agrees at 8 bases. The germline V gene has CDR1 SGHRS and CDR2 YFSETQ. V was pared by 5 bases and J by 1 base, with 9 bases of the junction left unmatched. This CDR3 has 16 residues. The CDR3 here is CASSVTAGVGTDTQYF. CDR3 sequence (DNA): TGCGCCAGCAGTGTGACAGCGGGGGTTGGCACAGATACGCAGTATTTT.

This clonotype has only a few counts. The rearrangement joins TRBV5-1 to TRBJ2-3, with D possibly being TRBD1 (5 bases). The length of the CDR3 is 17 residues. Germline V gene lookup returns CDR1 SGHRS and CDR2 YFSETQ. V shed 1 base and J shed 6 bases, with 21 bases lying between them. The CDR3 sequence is CASSLRTWGQGPDTQYF. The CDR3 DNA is TGCGCCAGCAGCTTGCGTACATGGGGCCAGGGTCCGGATACGCAGTATTTT.